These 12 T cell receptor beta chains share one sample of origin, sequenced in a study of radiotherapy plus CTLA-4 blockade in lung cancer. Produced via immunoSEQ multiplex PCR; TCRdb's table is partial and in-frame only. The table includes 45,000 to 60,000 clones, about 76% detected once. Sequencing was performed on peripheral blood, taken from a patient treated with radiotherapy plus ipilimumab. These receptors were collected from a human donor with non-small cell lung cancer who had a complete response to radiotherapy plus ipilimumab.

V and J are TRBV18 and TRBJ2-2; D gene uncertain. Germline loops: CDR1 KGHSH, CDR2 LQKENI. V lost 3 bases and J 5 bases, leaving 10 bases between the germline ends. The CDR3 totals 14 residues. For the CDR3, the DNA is TGTGCCAGCTCACCTTCTCCAGGAACCGGGGAGCTGTTTTTT. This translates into CASSPSPGTGELFF.

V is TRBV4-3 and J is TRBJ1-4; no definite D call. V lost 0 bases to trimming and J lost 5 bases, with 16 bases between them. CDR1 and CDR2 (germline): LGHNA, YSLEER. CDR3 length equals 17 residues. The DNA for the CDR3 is TGCGCCAGCAGCCAAGAAGGATCGGCGGTTGGGAATGAAAAACTGTTTTTT. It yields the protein CASSQEGSAVGNEKLFF.

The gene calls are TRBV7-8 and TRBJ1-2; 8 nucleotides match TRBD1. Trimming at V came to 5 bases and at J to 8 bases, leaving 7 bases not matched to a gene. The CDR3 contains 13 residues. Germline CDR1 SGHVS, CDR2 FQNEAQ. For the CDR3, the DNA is TGTGCCAGCAGCCCCAGCAGACAGGGGGGCTACACCTTC. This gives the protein CASSPSRQGGYTF.

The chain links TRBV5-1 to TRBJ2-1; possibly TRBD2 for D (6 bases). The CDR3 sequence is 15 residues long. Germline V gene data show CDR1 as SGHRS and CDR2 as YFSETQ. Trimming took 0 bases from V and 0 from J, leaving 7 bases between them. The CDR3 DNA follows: TGCGCCAGCAGCTTGGACGGGAGCTCCTACAATGAGCAGTTCTTC. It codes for CASSLDGSSYNEQFF.

The CDR3 DNA reads TGTGCCAGCTCACTCAGACAGGGAAGCAATGAGCAGTTCTTC. Amino acid sequence: CASSLRQGSNEQFF. The V gene is TRBV18, the J gene TRBJ2-1; 7 positions agree with TRBD1. With 4 bases clipped from V and 6 bases from J, the junction kept 6 bases outside the gene matches. CDR3 length: 14 amino acids. Germline assignment: CDR1 KGHSH and CDR2 LQKENI.

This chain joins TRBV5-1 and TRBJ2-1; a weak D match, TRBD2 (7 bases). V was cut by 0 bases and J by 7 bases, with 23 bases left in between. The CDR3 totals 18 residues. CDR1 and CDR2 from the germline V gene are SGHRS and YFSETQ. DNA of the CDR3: TGCGCCAGCAGCTTGGCCGGGGGGCTAGCGGTGATGTCGAATGAGCAGTTCTTC. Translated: CASSLAGGLAVMSNEQFF.

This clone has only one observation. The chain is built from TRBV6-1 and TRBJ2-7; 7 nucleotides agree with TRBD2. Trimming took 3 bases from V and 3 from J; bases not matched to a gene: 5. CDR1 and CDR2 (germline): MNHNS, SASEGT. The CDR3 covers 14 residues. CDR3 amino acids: CASSERGGNYEQYF. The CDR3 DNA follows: TGTGCCAGCAGTGAGCGCGGGGGAAACTACGAGCAGTACTTC.

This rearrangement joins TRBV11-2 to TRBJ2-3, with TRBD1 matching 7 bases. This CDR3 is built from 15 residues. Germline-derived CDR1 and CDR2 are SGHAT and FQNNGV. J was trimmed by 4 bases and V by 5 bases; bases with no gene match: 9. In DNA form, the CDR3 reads TGTGCCAGCAGCCAGACAGGGAAAGAAGCAGATACGCAGTATTTT. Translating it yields CASSQTGKEADTQYF.

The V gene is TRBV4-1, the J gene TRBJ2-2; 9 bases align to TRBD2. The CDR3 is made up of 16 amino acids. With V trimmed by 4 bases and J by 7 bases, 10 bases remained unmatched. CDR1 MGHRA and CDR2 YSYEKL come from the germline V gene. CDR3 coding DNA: TGCGCCAGCAGCCCGCGGGAGGGCCTGTTGGGCGGGGAGCTGTTTTTT. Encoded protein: CASSPREGLLGGELFF.

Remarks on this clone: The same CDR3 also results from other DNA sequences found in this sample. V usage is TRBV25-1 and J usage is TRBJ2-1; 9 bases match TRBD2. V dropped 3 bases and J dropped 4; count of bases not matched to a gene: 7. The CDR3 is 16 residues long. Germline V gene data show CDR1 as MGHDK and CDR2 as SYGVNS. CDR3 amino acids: CASSDLRGGAYNEQFF. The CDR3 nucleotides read TGTGCCAGCAGTGATTTACGCGGGGGGGCGTACAATGAGCAGTTCTTC.

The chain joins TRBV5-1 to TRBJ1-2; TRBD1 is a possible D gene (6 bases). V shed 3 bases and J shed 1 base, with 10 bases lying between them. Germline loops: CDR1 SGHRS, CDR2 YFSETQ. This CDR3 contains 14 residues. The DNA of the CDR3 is TGCGCCAGCAGCTCGTCAGGGGATAACTATGGCTACACCTTC. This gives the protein CASSSSGDNYGYTF.

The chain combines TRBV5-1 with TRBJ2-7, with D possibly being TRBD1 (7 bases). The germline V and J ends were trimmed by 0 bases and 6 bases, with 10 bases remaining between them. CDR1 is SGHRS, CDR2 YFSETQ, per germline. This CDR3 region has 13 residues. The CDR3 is CASSLGQGGEQYF. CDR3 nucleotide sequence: TGCGCCAGCAGCTTGGGACAGGGAGGCGAGCAGTACTTC. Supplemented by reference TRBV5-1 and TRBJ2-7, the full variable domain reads KAGVTQTPRYLIKTRGQQVTLSCSPISGHRSVSWYQQTPGQGLQFLFEYFSETQRNKGNFPGRFSGRQFSNSRSEMNVSTLELGDSALYLCASSLGQGGEQYFGPGTRLTVT.